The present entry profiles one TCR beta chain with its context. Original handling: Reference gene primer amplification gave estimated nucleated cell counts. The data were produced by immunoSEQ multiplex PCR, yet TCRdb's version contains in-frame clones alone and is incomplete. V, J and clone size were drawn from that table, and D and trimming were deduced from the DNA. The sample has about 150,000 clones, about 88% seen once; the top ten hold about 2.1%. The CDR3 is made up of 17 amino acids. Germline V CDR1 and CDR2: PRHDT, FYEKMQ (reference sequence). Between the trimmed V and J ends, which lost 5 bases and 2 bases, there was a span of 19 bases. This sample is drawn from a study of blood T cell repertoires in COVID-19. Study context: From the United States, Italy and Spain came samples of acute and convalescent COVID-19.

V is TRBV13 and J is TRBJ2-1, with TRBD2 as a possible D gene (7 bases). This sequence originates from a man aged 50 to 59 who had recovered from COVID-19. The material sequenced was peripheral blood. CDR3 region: CASSPEGGGSPYNEQFF. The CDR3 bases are TGTGCCAGCAGCCCAGAGGGGGGAGGGAGTCCCTACAATGAGCAGTTCTTC.